The next 27 T cell receptor beta chains were all read from a single sample in a study of blood T cell repertoires in COVID-19. Method: immunoSEQ multiplex PCR; TCRdb's copy keeps in-frame clones and lacks some. The table has 50,000 or so clones, 80% to 90% seen once. The material sequenced was peripheral blood. These receptors originate from a man aged 50 or older with active COVID-19.

V is TRBV18 and J is TRBJ2-3; possibly TRBD2 for D (6 bases). The ends were cut back, 2 bases at V and 0 bases at J, with 9 bases in the middle. CDR1 is KGHSH, CDR2 LQKENI, per germline. This CDR3 contains 15 residues. This chain's CDR3 is CASSPSGGSTDTQYF. The CDR3 nucleotides are TGTGCCAGCTCACCATCCGGGGGAAGCACAGATACGCAGTATTTT. Drawing the rest from reference TRBV18 and TRBJ2-3, the complete variable domain is NAGVMQNPRHLVRRRGQEARLRCSPMKGHSHVYWYRQLPEEGLKFMVYLQKENIIDESGMPKERFSAEFPKEGPSILRIQQVVRGDSAAYFCASSPSGGSTDTQYFGPGTRLTVL.

The chain has TRBV11-2 and TRBJ1-1; no definite D call. The CDR3 extends over 14 amino acids. V was shortened by 5 bases and J by 1 base, with 11 bases between the two germline ends. The V gene's germline CDR1 is SGHAT and CDR2 FQNNGV. CDR3 nucleotide sequence: TGTGCCAGCAGCGTACGGGAGGGGAACACTGAAGCTTTCTTT. It codes for CASSVREGNTEAFF.

This rearrangement joins TRBV10-3 to TRBJ2-3, with 11 positions matching TRBD2. J gave up 3 bases and V 2 bases, and 7 bases lay outside the gene matches. There are 17 residues in the CDR3. CDR1 ENHRY and CDR2 SYGVKD come from the germline V gene. The CDR3 region has the DNA TGTGCCATCAGTGAGCCTCCGGCTAGCGGGGGGACAGATACGCAGTATTTT. Encoded protein: CAISEPPASGGTDTQYF.

This chain links TRBV6-5 with TRBJ1-5; D gene ambiguous. CDR3 length equals 15 residues. Per the germline V gene, CDR1 is MNHEY and CDR2 is SVGAGI. Trimming removed 4 bases at V and 2 bases at J, with 12 bases between. The CDR3 DNA reads as TGTGCCAGCAGTTCCCGGGGTTTCGGCAATCAGCCCCAGCATTTT. Translating gives CASSSRGFGNQPQHF.

In its sample, this clone was seen once. The chain has TRBV6-4 and TRBJ2-3; D perhaps matches TRBD2 (5 bases). V was clipped by 4 bases and J by 7 bases, with 18 bases between them. The germline gives CDR1 MRHNA, CDR2 SNTAGT. This CDR3 spans 15 amino acids. DNA of the CDR3: TGTGCCAGCAGTGCCCGGGCCAAGCTCGGGAATACGCAGTATTTT. Translated: CASSARAKLGNTQYF.

There are a few counts of this clone. The CDR3 sequence is CASRRAGNTEAFF. CDR3 nucleotides: TGTGCCAGCAGACGTGCGGGGAACACTGAAGCTTTCTTT. The chain couples TRBV5-4 to TRBJ1-1; D not certain. The germline V gene has CDR1 SGHNT and CDR2 YYREEE (reference sequence). This CDR3 is 13 amino acids long. V lost 5 bases to trimming and J lost 1 base, with 9 bases between them.

The chain uses TRBV7-8 and TRBJ2-7; D is ambiguous. V lost 0 bases and J lost 4, with 13 bases in between. Germline CDR1 and CDR2: SGHVS and FQNEAQ. The CDR3 contains 15 residues. CDR3 DNA sequence: TGTGCCAGCAGCTTAGCGCAGCGCGTATCATACGAGCAGTACTTC. Protein: CASSLAQRVSYEQYF. Variable domain in full (rest from reference TRBV7-8 and TRBJ2-7): GAGVSQSPRYKVAKRGQDVALRCDPISGHVSLFWYQQALGQGPEFLTYFQNEAQLDKSGLPSDRFFAERPEGSVSTLKIQRTQQEDSAVYLCASSLAQRVSYEQYFGPGTRLTVT.

V gene TRBV30 combines with J gene TRBJ1-1; possible D gene TRBD1, 5 bases. Germline assignment: CDR1 GTSNPN and CDR2 SVGIG (reference sequence). V was clipped by 0 bases and J by 2 bases, with 7 bases between them. The CDR3 runs 13 residues. The CDR3 bases are TGTGCCTGGAGTGTAAGGGGAAACACTGAAGCTTTCTTT. It is translated as CAWSVRGNTEAFF.

This clone appeared once. V is TRBV10-1 and J is TRBJ2-7, with a possible D match to TRBD1 (5 bases). This CDR3 has 15 amino acids. Per the germline V gene, CDR1 is WNHNN and CDR2 is SYGVQD (reference sequence). Between the trimmed V and J ends, which lost 6 bases and 0 bases, there was a span of 15 bases. The CDR3 spells CASRSYRIISYEQYF. CDR3 sequence (DNA): TGCGCCAGCAGATCATACAGGATCATCTCCTACGAGCAGTACTTC.

This rearrangement joins TRBV2 to TRBJ1-2, with a tentative D call TRBD1 (5 bases). The CDR3 is 14 residues long. Germline assignment: CDR1 SNHLY and CDR2 FYNNEI. V lost 7 bases to trimming and J lost 4 bases, with 16 bases between them. The CDR3 protein is CASTPGSQFYGYTF. As DNA, the CDR3 is TGTGCCAGCACCCCAGGGTCCCAGTTCTATGGCTACACCTTC.

The chain links TRBV19 to TRBJ1-6; D not certain. This CDR3 region has 12 residues. Trimming cost V 6 bases and J 9 bases, with 9 bases left between them. Germline assignment: CDR1 LNHDA and CDR2 SQIVND (reference sequence). The CDR3 DNA reads TGTGCCAGTAGCCCCCGGGGTTCACCCCTCCACTTT. This encodes CASSPRGSPLHF.

The rearrangement uses TRBV29-1 and TRBJ2-1, with D possibly matching TRBD2 (5 bases). There are 14 residues in the CDR3. CDR1 is SQVTM and CDR2 is ANQGSEA in the germline V gene. V lost 3 bases, J lost 2 bases, and 11 bases lay in between. The CDR3 loop is CSVDRNGAYNEQFF. The CDR3 bases are TGCAGCGTTGATCGGAACGGGGCCTACAATGAGCAGTTCTTC.

The V gene is TRBV30, the J gene TRBJ1-6; tentative D call: TRBD1 (6 bases). The CDR3 is 16 amino acids. V gave up 0 bases and J gave up 5 bases, with 14 bases separating them. Per the germline V gene, CDR1 is GTSNPN and CDR2 is SVGIG (reference sequence). CDR3 sequence (DNA): TGTGCCTGGAGTGTAAGGAGGGGGGGACATAATTCACCCCTCCACTTT. Its protein is CAWSVRRGGHNSPLHF.

This rearrangement joins TRBV5-1 to TRBJ1-1, with a weak D call TRBD1 (5 bases). V lost 6 bases to trimming and J lost 0 bases, with 12 bases between them. This CDR3 is 14 amino acids long. Looked up from germline, CDR1 is SGHRS and CDR2 is YFSETQ. DNA of the CDR3: TGCGCCAGCAAGACGGGGACTTTGAACACTGAAGCTTTCTTT. Its protein product is CASKTGTLNTEAFF.

This clone occurred once. V is TRBV19 and J is TRBJ1-1; D is unresolved. The V gene lost 8 bases and the J gene lost 0 bases, with 16 bases spanning the gap. The CDR3 extends over 15 amino acids. CDR1 is LNHDA, CDR2 SQIVND, per germline (reference sequence). The CDR3 bases are TGTGCCAGTGGAGGGTATAGGGCCCTGAACACTGAAGCTTTCTTT. Its translation is CASGGYRALNTEAFF.

This clone was counted between two and nine times. This chain uses TRBV7-9 with TRBJ1-5; tentative D call: TRBD1 (6 bases). The CDR3 spans 14 residues. Germline V lookup: CDR1 SEHNR, CDR2 FQNEAQ (reference sequence). V gave up 5 bases and J gave up 5 bases, with 13 bases separating them. The CDR3 nucleotides are TGTGCCAGCAGCACCAGGACAGAGTATCAGCCCCAGCATTTT. It yields the protein CASSTRTEYQPQHF.

The chain links TRBV13 to TRBJ2-5, with 10 bases aligning to TRBD2. With 3 bases clipped from V and 4 bases from J, the junction kept 8 bases outside the gene matches. This CDR3 has 16 residues. The V gene's germline CDR1 is PRHDT and CDR2 FYEKMQ (reference sequence). The chain's CDR3 is CASSFRAGGPGETQYF. In DNA form, the CDR3 reads TGTGCCAGCAGCTTCCGAGCGGGAGGGCCAGGAGAGACCCAGTACTTC.

This clone was seen a single time. The gene calls are TRBV3-1 (or the pseudogene TRBV3-2) and TRBJ2-7; D is possibly TRBD2 (5 bases). The CDR3 contains 15 residues. V was shortened by 1 base and J by 4 bases, with 14 bases between the two germline ends. Germline CDR1 LGHDT, CDR2 YNNKEL (reference sequence). This CDR3 reads CASSQVPTGIYEQYF. For the CDR3, the DNA is TGTGCCAGCAGCCAAGTCCCCACGGGAATTTACGAGCAGTACTTC.

This chain joins TRBV30 and TRBJ2-7; the match to TRBD2 covers 7 bases. In germline, CDR1 is GTSNPN, CDR2 SVGIG (reference sequence). Unmatched junction bases numbered 17, after V lost 4 bases and J lost 2 bases. The CDR3 contains 17 residues. This chain's CDR3 is CAWNLAVVSHPPYEQYF. Written as DNA, the CDR3 is TGTGCCTGGAATCTAGCGGTAGTATCGCATCCGCCCTACGAGCAGTACTTC.

The V and J genes are TRBV7-6 and TRBJ2-3; perhaps TRBD2 as D (7 bases). Germline CDR1 is SGHVS and CDR2 is FNYEAQ. Trimming removed 5 bases from V and 4 bases from J, with 22 bases in between. The CDR3 has 17 residues. The CDR3 spells CASSHRGLGGAADTQYF. The CDR3 region has the DNA TGTGCCAGCAGCCACCGGGGATTAGGGGGGGCAGCAGATACGCAGTATTTT. Full variable domain (remainder filled in from reference TRBV7-6 and TRBJ2-3): GAGVSQSPRYKVTKRGQDVALRCDPISGHVSLYWYRQALGQGPEFLTYFNYEAQQDKSGLPNDRFSAERPEGSISTLTIQRTEQRDSAMYRCASSHRGLGGAADTQYFGPGTRLTVL.

The V gene is TRBV14, the J gene TRBJ2-7; 7 nucleotides agree with TRBD2. The germline V gene encodes CDR1 SGHDN and CDR2 FVKESK. This CDR3 has 16 amino acids. Trimming cost V 4 bases and J 4 bases; bases outside gene matches: 13. The CDR3 coding sequence is TGTGCCAGCAGCCCCACATGGGCTAGCGGCCTATACGAGCAGTACTTC. Residues: CASSPTWASGLYEQYF.

This clone was picked up a small number of times. The chain couples TRBV6-1 to TRBJ2-1; TRBD2 matches at 7 bases. The ends lost 3 bases at V and 2 bases at J; junction bases unmatched: 4. The CDR3 is made up of 15 amino acids. Germline V gives CDR1 MNHNS, CDR2 SASEGT. The CDR3 coding sequence is TGTGCCAGCAGTGAGGGCGGGAGAGCCTACAATGAGCAGTTCTTC. This encodes CASSEGGRAYNEQFF.

The genes are TRBV25-1 and TRBJ2-2, with D hard to call. Germline CDR1 and CDR2: MGHDK and SYGVNS. The V end lost 3 bases, the J end lost 7 bases, and 3 bases lay between the germline ends. The CDR3 is 11 amino acids. CDR3 DNA sequence: TGTGCCAGCAGTGAGAGCGGGGAGCTGTTTTTT. It codes for CASSESGELFF.

This sequence joins TRBV7-8 and TRBJ2-4, with D hard to call. The germline V gene encodes CDR1 SGHVS and CDR2 FQNEAQ. Deletions cut 1 base from V and 8 bases from J, with 6 bases between. The CDR3 covers 12 residues. CDR3 bases: TGTGCCAGCAGCTTAGGTTCGGACATTCAGTACTTC. Translated: CASSLGSDIQYF.

This rearrangement joins TRBV6-2 or TRBV6-3 to TRBJ1-3; D is unclear. The germline V and J ends were trimmed by 6 bases and 2 bases, with 11 bases remaining between them. CDR1 and CDR2 (germline): MNHEY, SVGEGT. The CDR3 loop spans 14 amino acids. This CDR3 reads CASSQSGAGNTIYF. The CDR3 bases are TGTGCCAGCAGCCAGTCCGGAGCTGGAAACACCATATATTTT.

The chain employs TRBV30 and TRBJ2-3, with D unresolved. Trimming removed 4 bases at V and 6 bases at J, with 17 bases between. Germline CDR1 GTSNPN, CDR2 SVGIG (reference sequence). CDR3 length equals 14 residues. The CDR3 nucleotides are TGTGCCTGGAACCCCGGTTCCTCCGAGGATACGCAGTATTTT. Amino acids: CAWNPGSSEDTQYF.

The chain uses TRBV7-2 and TRBJ1-5, with D possibly matching TRBD1 (5 bases). The ends were cut back, 3 bases at V and 9 bases at J, with 9 bases in the middle. This CDR3 is built from 12 residues. CDR1 and CDR2 from the germline V gene are SGHTA and FQGNSA. The CDR3 DNA sequence: TGTGCCAGCAGCTTCCTGGGGGGGCCCCAGCATTTT. Amino acids: CASSFLGGPQHF.